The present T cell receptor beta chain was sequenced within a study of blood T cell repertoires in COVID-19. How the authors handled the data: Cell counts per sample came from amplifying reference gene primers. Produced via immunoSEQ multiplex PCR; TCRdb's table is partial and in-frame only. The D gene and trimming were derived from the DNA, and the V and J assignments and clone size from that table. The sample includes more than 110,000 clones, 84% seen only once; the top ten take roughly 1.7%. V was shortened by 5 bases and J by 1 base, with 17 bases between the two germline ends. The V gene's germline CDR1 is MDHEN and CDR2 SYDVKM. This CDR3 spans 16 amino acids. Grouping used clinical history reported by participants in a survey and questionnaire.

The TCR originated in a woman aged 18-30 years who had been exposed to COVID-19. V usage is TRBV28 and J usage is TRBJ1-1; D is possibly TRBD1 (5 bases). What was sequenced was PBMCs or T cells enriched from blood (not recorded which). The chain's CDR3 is CASSRDSYTSNTEAFF. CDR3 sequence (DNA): TGTGCCAGCAGTCGAGACAGCTACACCTCGAACACTGAAGCTTTCTTT.